This entry concerns a single T cell receptor beta chain. Authors' processing steps: Amplification of reference gene primers was used by the study to estimate nucleated cell counts. TCRdb's table, derived via immunoSEQ multiplex PCR, lists solely in-frame clones and lacks some. The V and J calls and clone size are taken from that table; D and trimming were inferred from the DNA. The data show about 320,000 clones, around 90% seen once. These data are taken from a study of blood T cell repertoires in COVID-19. Background on the study: From T cells, B-cell-depleted T cells, or PBMCs came the material, which was cDNA or gDNA.

The CDR3 is 17 residues long. The V segment lost 3 bases and the J segment 4 bases; nucleotides outside the gene matches: 6. Germline values: CDR1 KGHDR, CDR2 SFDVKD. The cohort comprised adults aged about 18 to 90 years residing in under 25 US areas. The receptor comes from a man aged 60 to 75 who had recovered from COVID-19. Sequencing used PBMCs or T cells enriched from blood (not recorded which). V gene TRBV24-1 combines with J gene TRBJ2-1; TRBD2 agrees at 12 bases. The CDR3 spells CATSDPLAGGLYNEQFF. CDR3 DNA sequence: TGTGCCACCAGTGATCCCCTAGCGGGAGGGTTGTACAATGAGCAGTTCTTC.